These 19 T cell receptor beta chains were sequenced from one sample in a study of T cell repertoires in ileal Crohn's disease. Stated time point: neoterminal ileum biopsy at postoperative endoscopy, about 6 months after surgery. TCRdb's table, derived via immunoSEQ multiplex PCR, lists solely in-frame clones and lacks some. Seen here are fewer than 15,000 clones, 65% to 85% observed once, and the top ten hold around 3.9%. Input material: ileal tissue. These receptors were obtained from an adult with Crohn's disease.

The DNA for the CDR3 is TGTGCCAGTAGTATAGAAGGGGGAAGCGATGAGCAGTTCTTC. Its translation: CASSIEGGSDEQFF. This chain joins TRBV19 and TRBJ2-1, with D possibly matching TRBD1 (6 bases). The CDR3 sequence is 14 residues long. The ends were cut back, 0 bases at V and 8 bases at J, with 11 bases in the middle. The germline gives CDR1 LNHDA, CDR2 SQIVND (reference sequence).

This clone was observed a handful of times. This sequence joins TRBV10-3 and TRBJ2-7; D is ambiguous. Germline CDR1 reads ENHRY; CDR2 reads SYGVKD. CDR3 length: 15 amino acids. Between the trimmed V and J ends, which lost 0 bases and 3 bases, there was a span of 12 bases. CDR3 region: CAISESTQPRYEQYF. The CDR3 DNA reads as TGTGCCATCAGTGAGTCTACTCAACCCCGCTACGAGCAGTACTTC.

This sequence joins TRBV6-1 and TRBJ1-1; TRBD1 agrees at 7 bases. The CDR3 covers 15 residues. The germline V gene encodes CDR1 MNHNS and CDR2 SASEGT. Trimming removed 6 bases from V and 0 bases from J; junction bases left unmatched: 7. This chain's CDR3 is CASRRGPIVNTEAFF. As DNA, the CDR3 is TGTGCCAGCAGGAGGGGGCCCATAGTGAACACTGAAGCTTTCTTT.

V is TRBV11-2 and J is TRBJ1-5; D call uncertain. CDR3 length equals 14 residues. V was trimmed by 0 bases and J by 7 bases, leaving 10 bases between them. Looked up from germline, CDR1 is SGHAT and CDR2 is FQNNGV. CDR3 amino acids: CASSLDLPGQPQHF. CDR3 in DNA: TGTGCCAGCAGCTTAGATCTCCCCGGGCAGCCCCAGCATTTT.

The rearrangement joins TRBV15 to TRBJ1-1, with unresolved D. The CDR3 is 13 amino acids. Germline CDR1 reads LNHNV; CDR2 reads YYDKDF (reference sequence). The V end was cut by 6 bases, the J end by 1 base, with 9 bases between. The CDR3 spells CATSHDGNTEAFF. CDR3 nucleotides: TGTGCCACCAGTCACGATGGGAACACTGAAGCTTTCTTT.

The CDR3 sequence is CASSLEGAVVLGYGYTF. The CDR3 DNA sequence: TGCGCCAGCAGCTTGGAAGGGGCCGTCGTTCTAGGCTATGGCTACACCTTC. This chain connects TRBV5-1 to TRBJ1-2; D perhaps matches TRBD1 (5 bases). V was shortened by 0 bases and J by 4 bases, with 19 bases between the two germline ends. Per germline, CDR1 SGHRS and CDR2 YFSETQ. This CDR3 spans 17 amino acids. Supplemented by reference TRBV5-1 and TRBJ1-2, the full variable domain reads KAGVTQTPRYLIKTRGQQVTLSCSPISGHRSVSWYQQTPGQGLQFLFEYFSETQRNKGNFPGRFSGRQFSNSRSEMNVSTLELGDSALYLCASSLEGAVVLGYGYTFGSGTRLTVV.

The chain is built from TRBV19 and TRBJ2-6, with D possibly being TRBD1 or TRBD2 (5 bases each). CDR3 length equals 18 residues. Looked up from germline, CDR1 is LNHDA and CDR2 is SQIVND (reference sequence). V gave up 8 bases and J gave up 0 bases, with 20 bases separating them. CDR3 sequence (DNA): TGTGCCAGTTCCTCTCCGCCGGGACGGTACTCTGGGGCCAACGTCCTGACTTTC. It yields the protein CASSSPPGRYSGANVLTF. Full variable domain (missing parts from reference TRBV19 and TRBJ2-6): DGGITQSPKYLFRKEGQNVTLSCEQNLNHDAMYWYRQDPGQGLRLIYYSQIVNDFQKGDIAEGYSVSREKKESFPLTVTSAQKNPTAFYLCASSSPPGRYSGANVLTFGAGSRLTVL.

CDR3 bases: TGTGCCAGCAGCATCGGGGGGGCCCTAGAGACCCAGTACTTC. It is translated as CASSIGGALETQYF. The genes are TRBV7-2 and TRBJ2-5, with TRBD2 identical over 8 bases. V gave up 5 bases and J gave up 4 bases; unmatched junction bases: 6. This CDR3 has 14 amino acids. The germline V gene has CDR1 SGHTA and CDR2 FQGNSA.

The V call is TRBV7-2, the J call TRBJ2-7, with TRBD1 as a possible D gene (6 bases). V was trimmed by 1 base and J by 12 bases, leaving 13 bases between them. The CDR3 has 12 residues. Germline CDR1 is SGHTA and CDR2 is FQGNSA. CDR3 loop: CASSLEATGRYF. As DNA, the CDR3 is TGTGCCAGCAGCTTAGAGGCGACAGGAAGGTACTTC.

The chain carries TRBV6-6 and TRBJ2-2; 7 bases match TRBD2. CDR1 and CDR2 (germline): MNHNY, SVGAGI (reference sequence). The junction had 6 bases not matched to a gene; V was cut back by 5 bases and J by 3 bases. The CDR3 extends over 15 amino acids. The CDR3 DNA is TGTGCCAGCAGTGACCTAGCGGCTCACACCGGGGAGCTGTTTTTT. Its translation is CASSDLAAHTGELFF.

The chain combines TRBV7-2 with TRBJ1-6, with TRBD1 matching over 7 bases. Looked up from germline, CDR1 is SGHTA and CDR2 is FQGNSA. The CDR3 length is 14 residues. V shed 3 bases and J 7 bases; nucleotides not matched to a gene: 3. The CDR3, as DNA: TGTGCCAGCAGCTTCGGCAGGGGGAATTCACCCCTCCACTTT. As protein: CASSFGRGNSPLHF.

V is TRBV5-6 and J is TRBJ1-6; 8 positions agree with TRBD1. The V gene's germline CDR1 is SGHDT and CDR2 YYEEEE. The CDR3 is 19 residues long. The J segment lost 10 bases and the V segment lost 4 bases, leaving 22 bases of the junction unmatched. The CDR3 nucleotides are TGTGCCAGCAGCCTTCTTCGGACAGGGAGCGGGGTGGTTCGGTCACCCCTCCACTTT. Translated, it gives CASSLLRTGSGVVRSPLHF.

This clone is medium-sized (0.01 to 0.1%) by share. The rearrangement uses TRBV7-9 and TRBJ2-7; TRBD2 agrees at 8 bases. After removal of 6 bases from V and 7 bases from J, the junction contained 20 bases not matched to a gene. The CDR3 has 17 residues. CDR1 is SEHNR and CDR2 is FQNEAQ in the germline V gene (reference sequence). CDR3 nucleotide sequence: TGTGCCAGCAGTCCGTTCGGGGAGGAGCGGGAGATGGGAGAGCAGTACTTC. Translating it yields CASSPFGEEREMGEQYF. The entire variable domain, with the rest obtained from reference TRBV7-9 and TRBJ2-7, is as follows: DTGVSQNPRHKITKRGQNVTFRCDPISEHNRLYWYRQTLGQGPEFLTYFQNEAQLEKSRLLSDRFSAERPKGSFSTLEIQRTEQGDSAMYLCASSPFGEEREMGEQYFGPGTRLTVT.

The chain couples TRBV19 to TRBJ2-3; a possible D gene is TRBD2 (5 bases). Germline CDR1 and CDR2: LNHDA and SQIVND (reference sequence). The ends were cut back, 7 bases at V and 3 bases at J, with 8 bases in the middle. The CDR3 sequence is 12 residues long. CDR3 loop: CASTGVTDTQYF. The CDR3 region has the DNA TGTGCCAGTACCGGGGTGACAGATACGCAGTATTTT.

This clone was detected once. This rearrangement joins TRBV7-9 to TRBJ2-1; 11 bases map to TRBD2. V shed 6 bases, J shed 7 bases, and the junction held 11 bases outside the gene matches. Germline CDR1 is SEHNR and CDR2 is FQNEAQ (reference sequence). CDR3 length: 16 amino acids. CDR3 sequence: CASRPPGLAATNEQFF. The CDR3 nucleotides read TGTGCCAGCAGGCCTCCGGGACTAGCGGCAACTAATGAGCAGTTCTTC.

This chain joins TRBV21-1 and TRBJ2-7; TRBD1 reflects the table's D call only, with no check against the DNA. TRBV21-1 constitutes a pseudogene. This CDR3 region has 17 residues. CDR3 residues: CASSREIPGQESYEQYF. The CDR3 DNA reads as TGTGCCAGCAGCAGAGAAATACCGGGACAGGAGTCCTACGAGCAGTACTTC.

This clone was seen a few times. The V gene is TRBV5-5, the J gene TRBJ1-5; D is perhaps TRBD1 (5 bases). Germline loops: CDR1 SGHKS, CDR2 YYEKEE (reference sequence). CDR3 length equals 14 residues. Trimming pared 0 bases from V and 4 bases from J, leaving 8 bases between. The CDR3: CASSLGAGNQPQHF. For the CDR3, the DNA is TGTGCCAGCAGCTTGGGGGCAGGGAATCAGCCCCAGCATTTT.

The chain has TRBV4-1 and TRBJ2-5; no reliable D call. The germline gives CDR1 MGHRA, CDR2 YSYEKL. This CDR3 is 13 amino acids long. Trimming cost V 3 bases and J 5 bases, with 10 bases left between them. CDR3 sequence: CASSHGVWETQYF. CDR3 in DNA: TGCGCCAGCAGCCATGGGGTCTGGGAGACCCAGTACTTC.

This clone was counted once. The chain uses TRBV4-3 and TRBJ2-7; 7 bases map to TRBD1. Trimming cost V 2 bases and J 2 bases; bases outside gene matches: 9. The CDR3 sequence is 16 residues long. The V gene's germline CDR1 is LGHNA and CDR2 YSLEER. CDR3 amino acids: CASSQPDRVPTYEQYF. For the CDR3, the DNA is TGCGCCAGCAGCCAACCCGACAGGGTTCCCACCTACGAGCAGTACTTC.